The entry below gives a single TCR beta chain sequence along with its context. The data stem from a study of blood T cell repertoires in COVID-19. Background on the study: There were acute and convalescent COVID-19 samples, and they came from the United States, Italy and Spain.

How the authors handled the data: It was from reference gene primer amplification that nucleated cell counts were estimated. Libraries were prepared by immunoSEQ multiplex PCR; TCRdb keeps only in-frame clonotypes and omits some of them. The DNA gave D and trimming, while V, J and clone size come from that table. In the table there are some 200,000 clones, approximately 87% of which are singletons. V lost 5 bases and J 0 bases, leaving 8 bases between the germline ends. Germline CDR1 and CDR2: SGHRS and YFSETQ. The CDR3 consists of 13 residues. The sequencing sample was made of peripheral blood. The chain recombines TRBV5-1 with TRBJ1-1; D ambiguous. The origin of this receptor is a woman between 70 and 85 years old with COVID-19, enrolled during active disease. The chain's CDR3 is CASSRRMNTEAFF. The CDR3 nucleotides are TGCGCCAGCAGTCGGAGGATGAACACTGAAGCTTTCTTT.